The 9 T cell receptor beta chains below come from one sample, sequenced in a study of T cell responses to AZD1222 COVID-19 vaccine. The table came from immunoSEQ multiplex PCR; TCRdb's copy has only in-frame clones and leaves some out. The data contain about 82,000 clones, 90% of them singletons. The input for sequencing was peripheral blood, taken on day 0 of AZD1222 vaccination. All receptors derive from an adult in good health.

V is TRBV18 and J is TRBJ1-2, with a possible D match to TRBD1 (6 bases). V was pared by 4 bases and J by 2 bases, with 11 bases between. Germline lookup yields CDR1 KGHSH and CDR2 LQKENI. This CDR3 region has 14 residues. DNA for the CDR3: TGTGCCAGCTCACGGGAGGGACAAAACTATGGCTACACCTTC. Amino acids: CASSREGQNYGYTF.

The chain uses TRBV10-3 and TRBJ2-1; 8 bases align to TRBD2. This CDR3 is 13 amino acids long. Per germline, CDR1 ENHRY and CDR2 SYGVKD. V lost 6 bases and J lost 4; bases outside the gene matches: 2. The CDR3 DNA reads TGTGCCATCAGCGGGGGGGCTTACAATGAGCAGTTCTTC. The encoded protein is CAISGGAYNEQFF.

CDR3 bases: TGTGCCAGCTCACCAGGGGTCCCTAGTAATTCACCCCTCCACTTT. It is translated as CASSPGVPSNSPLHF. The chain combines TRBV18 with TRBJ1-6; D not resolved. The germline V gene encodes CDR1 KGHSH and CDR2 LQKENI. The germline V and J ends were trimmed by 2 bases and 6 bases, with 11 bases remaining between them. The CDR3 contains 15 residues.

The chain uses TRBV5-5 and TRBJ2-3, with D possibly matching TRBD1 (6 bases). The germline V gene has CDR1 SGHKS and CDR2 YYEKEE (reference sequence). Deletions cut 2 bases from V and 4 bases from J, with 17 bases between. The CDR3 has 16 residues. CDR3 bases: TGTGCCAGCAGCTTAGGCGGCAGGGGCATAGCAGATACGCAGTATTTT. This gives the protein CASSLGGRGIADTQYF.

This sequence joins TRBV18 and TRBJ2-1; D perhaps matches TRBD2 (6 bases). Deletions cut 3 bases from V and 3 bases from J, with 15 bases between. Germline values: CDR1 KGHSH, CDR2 LQKENI. The CDR3 loop spans 16 amino acids. Here the CDR3 DNA reads TGTGCCAGCTCACCCCTGGGGGGTACTGTCTACAATGAGCAGTTCTTC. It codes for CASSPLGGTVYNEQFF.

The J gene is TRBJ1-1, the V gene TRBV5-4, with D possibly matching TRBD1 (5 bases). There are 14 residues in the CDR3. The V end lost 0 bases, the J end lost 1 base, and 7 bases lay between the germline ends. Germline V gene lookup returns CDR1 SGHNT and CDR2 YYREEE (reference sequence). The CDR3: CASSLGQQNTEAFF. DNA of the CDR3: TGTGCCAGCAGCTTGGGACAGCAGAACACTGAAGCTTTCTTT.

The chain uses TRBV10-3 and TRBJ2-7; tentative D call: TRBD1 (6 bases). The germline gives CDR1 ENHRY, CDR2 SYGVKD. The V gene lost 4 bases and the J gene lost 5 bases, with 15 bases spanning the gap. The CDR3 is made up of 14 amino acids. The CDR3 region has the DNA TGTGCCATCAGTGGGGGGACAACGGTCGACGAGCAGTACTTC. This translates into CAISGGTTVDEQYF.

The rearrangement uses TRBV28 and TRBJ1-6; TRBD1 aligns across 8 bases. Losses at the gene ends were 6 bases for V and 10 bases for J; bases not matched to a gene: 11. CDR3 length: 15 residues. Germline V gene sequence: CDR1 MDHEN, CDR2 SYDVKM. The CDR3 sequence: CASRIYSGGESPLHF. The CDR3 coding sequence is TGTGCCAGCAGAATATATTCAGGGGGCGAATCACCCCTCCACTTT.

This clone was seen once. This chain joins TRBV29-1 and TRBJ1-4; 10 positions agree with TRBD1. V lost 7 bases to trimming and J lost 8 bases; unmatched junction nucleotides: 7. Germline V gene data show CDR1 as SQVTM and CDR2 as ANQGSEA. CDR3 length: 13 residues. CDR3 nucleotides: TGCAGCGGGGGGACAGGGGCGGAGGAAAAACTGTTTTTT. It yields the protein CSGGTGAEEKLFF.